Listed here are 14 T cell receptor beta chains from one sample, sequenced in a study of blood T cell repertoires in COVID-19. Sequenced by immunoSEQ multiplex PCR; TCRdb stores in-frame clones only, minus some. The sample lists about 330,000 clones; about 90% were seen once. Sequencing was carried out using PBMCs or T cells enriched from blood (not recorded which). Source of these receptors: a woman in her 30s who had recovered from COVID-19.

This chain connects TRBV19 to TRBJ1-2; 8 nucleotides align to TRBD1. V lost 6 bases to trimming and J lost 7 bases; unmatched junction nucleotides: 10. This CDR3 is 14 amino acids long. From germline, CDR1 is LNHDA and CDR2 SQIVND (reference sequence). The CDR3 DNA follows: TGTGCCAGTAGCCGGGGGCAGGGGGCAGTTGGCTACACCTTC. Translating gives CASSRGQGAVGYTF. The whole variable domain, remainder taken from reference TRBV19 and TRBJ1-2, is DGGITQSPKYLFRKEGQNVTLSCEQNLNHDAMYWYRQDPGQGLRLIYYSQIVNDFQKGDIAEGYSVSREKKESFPLTVTSAQKNPTAFYLCASSRGQGAVGYTFGSGTRLTVV.

The chain combines TRBV2 with TRBJ1-3; the match to TRBD1 covers 8 bases. Per the germline V gene, CDR1 is SNHLY and CDR2 is FYNNEI. The CDR3 spans 14 residues. Trimming at V came to 7 bases and at J to 2 bases, leaving 4 bases not matched to a gene. In DNA form, the CDR3 reads TGTGCCAGCATCAAGGACAGGGCTGGAAACACCATATATTTT. Its protein product is CASIKDRAGNTIYF.

The rearrangement joins TRBV6-5 to TRBJ2-1; 12 nucleotides align to TRBD2. Germline V CDR1 and CDR2: MNHEY, SVGAGI. The CDR3 totals 16 residues. Losses at the gene ends were 4 bases for V and 5 bases for J; bases not matched to a gene: 6. The CDR3 protein is CASSLLAGGPNNEQFF. The DNA of the CDR3 is TGTGCCAGCAGTTTACTAGCGGGGGGACCAAACAATGAGCAGTTCTTC.

The chain has TRBV11-1 and TRBJ2-3, with a weak D call TRBD2 (7 bases). The V and J ends lost 8 bases and 5 bases respectively, with 11 bases between them. Germline CDR1 is SGHAT and CDR2 is FQDESV (reference sequence). This CDR3 region has 12 residues. The CDR3 DNA is TGTGCCAGCGGGGGGGCAGGAGATACGCAGTATTTT. Translating gives CASGGAGDTQYF.

The rearrangement links TRBV6-2 or TRBV6-3 to TRBJ2-2; TRBD2 is a possible D gene (5 bases). V lost 4 bases, J lost 3 bases, and 9 bases lay in between. Looked up from germline, CDR1 is MNHEY and CDR2 is SVGEGT. The CDR3 is made up of 14 amino acids. CDR3 sequence (DNA): TGTGCCAGCAGTTTGGGCGGGCACACCGGGGAGCTGTTTTTT. Protein product: CASSLGGHTGELFF.

The chain links TRBV28 to TRBJ1-2; 12 nucleotides line up with TRBD1. Germline CDR1 is MDHEN and CDR2 is SYDVKM. This CDR3 region has 15 residues. The V segment lost 1 base and the J segment 8 bases; nucleotides outside the gene matches: 5. The CDR3 protein is CASSLLGQGATGYTF. Here the CDR3 DNA reads TGTGCCAGCAGTTTATTGGGACAGGGGGCGACCGGCTACACCTTC.

This clone was seen a few times. The chain combines TRBV24-1 with TRBJ2-3, with D possibly TRBD2 on 7 matching bases. This CDR3 is 15 amino acids long. With 3 bases removed from V and 4 bases from J, the gap between germline ends came to 13 bases. In germline, CDR1 is KGHDR, CDR2 SFDVKD. The CDR3 region is CATSDGGARADTQYF. The CDR3 DNA sequence: TGTGCCACCAGTGATGGGGGGGCTAGGGCAGATACGCAGTATTTT.

This clone occurred a few times. The gene calls are TRBV30 and TRBJ1-2; D not resolved. The CDR3 has 12 residues. Trimming cost V 4 bases and J 5 bases, with 11 bases left between them. The germline gives CDR1 GTSNPN, CDR2 SVGIG (reference sequence). DNA of the CDR3: TGTGCCTGGACGGAGGGATCTTATGGCTACACCTTC. Translated, it gives CAWTEGSYGYTF.

This clone was seen once. The chain links TRBV5-1 to TRBJ2-3, with 7 bases fitting TRBD1. From germline, CDR1 is SGHRS and CDR2 YFSETQ. J lost 4 bases, V lost 0 bases, and 5 bases had no gene match. The CDR3 contains 15 residues. The CDR3 DNA follows: TGCGCCAGCAGCTTGGTAACAGGGGTTTCAGATACGCAGTATTTT. Its translation: CASSLVTGVSDTQYF.

This chain connects TRBV4-1 to TRBJ1-2; D remains unclear. Trimming removed 5 bases at V and 1 base at J, with 11 bases between. CDR1 is MGHRA and CDR2 is YSYEKL in the germline V gene. This CDR3 contains 14 residues. The CDR3 nucleotides read TGCGCCAGCAGCTCAGAGCGGGATAACTATGGCTACACCTTC. It specifies CASSSERDNYGYTF.

The V gene is TRBV6-1, the J gene TRBJ1-2; the D is unclear. Germline lookup yields CDR1 MNHNS and CDR2 SASEGT. Trimming left V 3 bases short and J 5 bases short, with 7 bases between. There are 12 residues in the CDR3. The CDR3 loop reads CASSDGVYGYTF. CDR3 sequence (DNA): TGTGCCAGCAGTGACGGGGTGTATGGCTACACCTTC.

The CDR3 here is CASSPRGRGETQYF. CDR3 bases: TGTGCCAGCAGTCCCCGCGGACGGGGGGAGACCCAGTACTTC. The rearrangement links TRBV27 to TRBJ2-5, with TRBD2 as a possible D gene (6 bases). The germline V and J ends were trimmed by 5 bases and 5 bases, with 15 bases remaining between them. Germline V gene data show CDR1 as MNHEY and CDR2 as SMNVEV (reference sequence). CDR3 length: 14 amino acids.

This clone was detected only once. The chain is built from TRBV5-1 and TRBJ2-7, with TRBD1 identical over 9 bases. Trimming removed 4 bases from V and 6 bases from J; junction bases left unmatched: 8. This CDR3 is built from 14 residues. Germline loops: CDR1 SGHRS, CDR2 YFSETQ. CDR3 residues: CASSGGQGFGEQYF. The DNA of the CDR3 is TGCGCCAGCAGCGGGGGACAGGGCTTCGGCGAGCAGTACTTC.

V usage is TRBV4-3 and J usage is TRBJ2-7; D may be TRBD2 (6 bases). CDR1 and CDR2 (germline): LGHNA, YSLEER. The CDR3 runs 15 residues. V was shortened by 0 bases and J by 2 bases, with 11 bases between the two germline ends. The CDR3, as DNA: TGCGCCAGCAGCCAAGATCGGGCGGGACCCTACGAGCAGTACTTC. Its translation is CASSQDRAGPYEQYF.